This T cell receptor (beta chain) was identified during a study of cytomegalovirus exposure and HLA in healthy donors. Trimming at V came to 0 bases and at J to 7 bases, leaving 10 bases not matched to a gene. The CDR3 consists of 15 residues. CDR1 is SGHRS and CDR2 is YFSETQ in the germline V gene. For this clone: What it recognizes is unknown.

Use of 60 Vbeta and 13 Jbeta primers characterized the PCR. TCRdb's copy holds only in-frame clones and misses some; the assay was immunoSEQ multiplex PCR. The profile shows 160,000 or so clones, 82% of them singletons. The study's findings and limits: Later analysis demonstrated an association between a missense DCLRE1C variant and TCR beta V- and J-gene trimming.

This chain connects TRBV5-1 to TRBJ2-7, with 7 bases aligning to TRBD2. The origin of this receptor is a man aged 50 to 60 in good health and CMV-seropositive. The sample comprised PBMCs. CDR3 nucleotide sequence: TGCGCCAGCAGCTTGGGGCCGGCGGGGGAGTGGGAGCAGTACTTC. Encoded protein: CASSLGPAGEWEQYF.